This T cell receptor beta chain was sequenced in a study of shared clonotypes between healthy human individuals. On the study more broadly: Three plates were used per donor for CD4 naive, three for CD4 memory, two for CD8 naive and one for CD8 memory.

With 8 bases clipped from V and 1 base from J, the junction kept 3 bases outside the gene matches. Germline V gives CDR1 SNHLY, CDR2 FYNNEI. The CDR3 runs to 14 residues. The method was immunoSEQ multiplex PCR; TCRdb's version includes in-frame clones alone and lacks a portion of them. This table has 900,000 to 1,200,000 clones, around 78% appearing once. All of the donors resided in Nashville, Tennessee, and each was a Caucasian adult. This TCR came from a man aged 18 to 29 in good health. Some clones in this sample may be carry-over from other donors' samples. The rearrangement uses TRBV2 and TRBJ2-2, with 8 bases that match TRBD1. Sequencing input: memory CD4+ T cells from PBMCs. The subset denotes: CD45RA-negative fraction. The CDR3 is CASSGQGNTGELFF. Here the CDR3 DNA reads TGTGCCAGCTCCGGACAGGGGAACACCGGGGAGCTGTTTTTT.